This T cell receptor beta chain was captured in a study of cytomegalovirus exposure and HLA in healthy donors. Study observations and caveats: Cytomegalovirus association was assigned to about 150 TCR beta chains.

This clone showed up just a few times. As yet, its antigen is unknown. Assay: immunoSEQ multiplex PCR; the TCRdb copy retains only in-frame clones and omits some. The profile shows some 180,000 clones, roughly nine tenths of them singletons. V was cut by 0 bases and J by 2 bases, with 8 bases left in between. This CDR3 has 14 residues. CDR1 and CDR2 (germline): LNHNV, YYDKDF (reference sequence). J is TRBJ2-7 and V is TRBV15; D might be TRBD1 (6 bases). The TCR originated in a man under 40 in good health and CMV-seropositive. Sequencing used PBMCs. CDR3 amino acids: CATSRDRGPYEQYF. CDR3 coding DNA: TGTGCCACCAGCAGAGACAGGGGCCCCTACGAGCAGTACTTC. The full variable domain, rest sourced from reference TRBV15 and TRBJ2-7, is DAMVIQNPRYQVTQFGKPVTLSCSQTLNHNVMYWYQQKSSQAPKLLFHYYDKDFNNEADTPDNFQSRRPNTSFCFLDIRSPGLGDTAMYLCATSRDRGPYEQYFGPGTRLTVT.